The clone carrying this T cell receptor (beta chain) was found a few times. As yet, its antigen is unknown. TCRdb reanalysed the reads using MiXCR and keeps one entry per CDR3 protein. The table has about 770,000 distinct CDR3 sequences, under 35% seen once. This sample stems from a study of T cell repertoires in cytomegalovirus infection. At the level of the study: The authors used CMV epitopes that were HLA-C-restricted (recently identified) and HLA-B-restricted (well studied).

Whole-study findings and limits: Dominating the ex vivo response were TCR beta clonotypes that were CMV-specific and HLA-C-restricted.

Specimen: cultured CD8+ T cells from PBMCs, collected from culture after CMV antigen stimulation. The receptor was derived from a human donor in good health (CMV status not recorded). Some clones in this sample may be carry-over from other donors' samples.

CDR3 sequence: CASSFGYQFNEKLFF. The CDR3, as DNA: TGTGCCAGCAGTTTTGGATACCAGTTTAATGAAAAACTGTTTTTT. The J gene is TRBJ1-4, the V gene TRBV28, with no clear D. Per the germline V gene, CDR1 is MDHEN and CDR2 is SYDVKM. V lost 3 bases to trimming and J lost 4 bases, with 12 bases between them. The CDR3 contains 15 residues. The variable domain in full, completed from reference TRBV28 and TRBJ1-4, reads DVKVTQSSRYLVKRTGEKVFLECVQDMDHENMFWYRQDPGLGLRLIYFSYDVKMKEKGDIPEGYSVSREKKERFSLILESASTNQTSMYLCASSFGYQFNEKLFFGSGTQLSVL.